The rows below give T cell receptor beta chains drawn from one sample of a study of shared clonotypes between healthy human individuals. The assay was immunoSEQ multiplex PCR, and TCRdb's table has in-frame clones only and misses some. The repertoire holds about 680,000 clones, about 92% seen once, with 24% in the top ten. Sequencing used naive CD8+ T cells sorted from blood. These receptors all come from a man younger than 45 in good health. Both conserved end residues are part of each CDR3. The D gene is left open where the match is weak. Not every row has a clone size; where given, it reads once, few, many or a size class.

- TRBJ1-3 - TRBV7-3 CASSLNPPGTIVTGNTIYF TGTGCCAGCAGCTTAAACCCCCCCGGGACAATCGTCACTGGAAACACCATATATTTT
TRBD2 TRBJ2-3 - TRBV11-2 CASSLGASGSSLGTDTQYF TGTGCCAGCAGCTTAGGGGCTAGCGGGAGTTCGCTCGGCACAGATACGCAGTATTTT
- TRBJ2-2 - TRBV27 CASGTENTGELFF TGTGCCAGCGGGACGGAGAACACCGGGGAGCTGTTTTTT
- TRBJ2-2 - TRBV7-9 CANGGPPGELFF TGTGCCAATGGGGGTCCTCCGGGGGAGCTGTTTTTT
- TRBJ2-7 - TRBV29-1 CSVEDTGNYEQYF TGCAGCGTTGAAGATACCGGGAACTACGAGCAGTACTTC
TRBD2 TRBJ2-3 once TRBV4-3 CASSHGLDSDTQYF TGCGCCAGCAGCCACGGACTAGACTCAGATACGCAGTATTTT
- TRBJ2-7 once TRBV27 CASSLSRDGSYEQYF TGTGCCAGCAGTTTATCGAGGGACGGGAGCTACGAGCAGTACTTC
- TRBJ2-2 - TRBV9 CASSVYDRTLRGGTGELFF TGTGCCAGCAGCGTCTATGACAGAACCTTACGGGGCGGCACCGGGGAGCTGTTTTTT
- TRBJ1-4 - TRBV4-1 CASSQVLAVELHEKLFF TGCGCCAGCAGCCAAGTTCTAGCGGTTGAGCTCCATGAAAAACTGTTTTTT
- TRBJ2-1 - TRBV12-2 CASRLSYLKLAGERGINEQFF TGTGCAAGTCGCTTATCCTACCTCAAACTAGCGGGAGAGAGGGGGATCAATGAGCAGTTCTTC
TRBD2 TRBJ2-7 - TRBV28 CASSLWGERERGEQYF TGTGCCAGCAGTTTGTGGGGGGAGAGGGAGCGGGGCGAGCAGTACTTC
TRBD1 TRBJ1-2 - TRBV5-6 CASSLVGQTLGGYTF TGTGCCAGCAGCTTGGTGGGACAGACGTTAGGTGGCTACACCTTC
- TRBJ2-7 - TRBV27 CASSLSGPYEQYF TGTGCCAGCAGTTTATCCGGACCCTACGAGCAGTACTTC